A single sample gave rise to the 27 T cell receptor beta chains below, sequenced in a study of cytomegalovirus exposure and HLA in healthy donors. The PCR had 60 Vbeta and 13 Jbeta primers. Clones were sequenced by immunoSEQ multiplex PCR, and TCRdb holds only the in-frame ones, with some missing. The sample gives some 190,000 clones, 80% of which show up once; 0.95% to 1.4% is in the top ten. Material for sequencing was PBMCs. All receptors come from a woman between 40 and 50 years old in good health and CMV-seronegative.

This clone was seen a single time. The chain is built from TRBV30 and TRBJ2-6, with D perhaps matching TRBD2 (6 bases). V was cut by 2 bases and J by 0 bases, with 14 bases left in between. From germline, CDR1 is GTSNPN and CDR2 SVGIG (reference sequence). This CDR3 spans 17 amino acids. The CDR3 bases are TGTGCCTGGAGTAGGGGACTGGAGTTCTCTGGGGCCAACGTCCTGACTTTC. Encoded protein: CAWSRGLEFSGANVLTF.

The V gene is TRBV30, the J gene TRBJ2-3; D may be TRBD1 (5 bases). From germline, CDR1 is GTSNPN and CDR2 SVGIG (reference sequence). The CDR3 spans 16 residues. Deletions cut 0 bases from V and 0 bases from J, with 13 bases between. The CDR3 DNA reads TGTGCCTGGAGTGTACCAAGGGGAACTAGCACAGATACGCAGTATTTT. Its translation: CAWSVPRGTSTDTQYF.

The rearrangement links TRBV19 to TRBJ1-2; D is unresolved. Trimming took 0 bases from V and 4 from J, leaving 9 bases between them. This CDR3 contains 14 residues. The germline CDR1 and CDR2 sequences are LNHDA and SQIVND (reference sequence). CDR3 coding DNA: TGTGCCAGTAGTATAGAGGGAGCCCCCTATGGCTACACCTTC. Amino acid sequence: CASSIEGAPYGYTF.

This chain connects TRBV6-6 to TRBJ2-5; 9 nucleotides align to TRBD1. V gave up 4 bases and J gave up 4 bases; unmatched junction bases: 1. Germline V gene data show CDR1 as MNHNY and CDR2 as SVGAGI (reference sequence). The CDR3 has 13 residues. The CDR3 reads CASSSTGGETQYF. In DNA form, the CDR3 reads TGTGCCAGCAGTTCGACAGGGGGAGAGACCCAGTACTTC.

CDR3 sequence: CASSIGPRAETETQYF. The CDR3, as DNA: TGTGCCAGTAGTATAGGGCCGCGGGCGGAGACAGAGACCCAGTACTTC. The chain joins TRBV19 to TRBJ2-5, with D perhaps matching TRBD2 (5 bases). Germline V gene sequence: CDR1 LNHDA, CDR2 SQIVND (reference sequence). The CDR3 has 16 residues. The V end was cut by 1 base, the J end by 4 bases, with 16 bases between.

This chain's CDR3 is CASSFFGGSVGTGELFF. Written as DNA, the CDR3 is TGTGCCAGCAGTTTTTTTGGCGGGAGCGTAGGGACCGGGGAGCTGTTTTTT. The chain employs TRBV27 and TRBJ2-2; TRBD2 matches at 7 bases. After removal of 3 bases from V and 5 bases from J, the junction contained 12 bases not matched to a gene. CDR3 length equals 17 residues. The germline CDR1 and CDR2 sequences are MNHEY and SMNVEV (reference sequence).

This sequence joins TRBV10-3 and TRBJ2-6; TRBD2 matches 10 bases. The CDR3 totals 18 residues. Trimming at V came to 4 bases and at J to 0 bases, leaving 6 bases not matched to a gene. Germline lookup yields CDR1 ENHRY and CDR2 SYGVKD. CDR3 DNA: TGTGCCATCAGTGCCGCAAGCGGGAGGGGCTCTGGGGCCAACGTCCTGACTTTC. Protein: CAISAASGRGSGANVLTF.

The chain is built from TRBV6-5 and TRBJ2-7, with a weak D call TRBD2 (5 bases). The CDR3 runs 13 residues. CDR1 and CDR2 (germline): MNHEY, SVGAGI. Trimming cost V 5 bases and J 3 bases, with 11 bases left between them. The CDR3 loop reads CASSESGLYEQYV. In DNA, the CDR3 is TGTGCCAGCAGTGAGTCTGGACTCTACGAGCAGTACGTC.

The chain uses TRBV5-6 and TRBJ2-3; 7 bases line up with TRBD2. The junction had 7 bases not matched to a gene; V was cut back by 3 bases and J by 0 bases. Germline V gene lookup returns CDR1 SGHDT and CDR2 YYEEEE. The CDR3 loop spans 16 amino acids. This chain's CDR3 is CASSWREGPSTDTQYF. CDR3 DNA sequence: TGTGCCAGCAGCTGGAGGGAGGGACCTAGCACAGATACGCAGTATTTT.

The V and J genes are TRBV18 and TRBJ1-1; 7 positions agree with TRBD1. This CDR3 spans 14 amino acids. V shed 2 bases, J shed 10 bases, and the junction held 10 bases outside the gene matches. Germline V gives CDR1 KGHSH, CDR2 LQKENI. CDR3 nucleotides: TGTGCCAGCTCACCATTACAGGGGCAGGTGGGAGCTTTCTTT. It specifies CASSPLQGQVGAFF.

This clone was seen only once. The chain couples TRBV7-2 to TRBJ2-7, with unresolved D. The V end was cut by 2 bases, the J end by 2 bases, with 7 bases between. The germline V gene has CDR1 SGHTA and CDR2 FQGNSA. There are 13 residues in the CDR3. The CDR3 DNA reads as TGTGCCAGCAGCTTACTGACTCCCTACGAGCAGTACTTC. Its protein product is CASSLLTPYEQYF.

The CDR3 here is CASSLGGQGYNEQFF. The CDR3 DNA follows: TGCGCCAGCAGCTTGGGGGGACAGGGGTACAATGAGCAGTTCTTC. The genes are TRBV5-1 and TRBJ2-1; 10 nucleotides line up with TRBD1. This CDR3 has 15 residues. Germline assignment: CDR1 SGHRS and CDR2 YFSETQ. J was trimmed by 4 bases and V by 0 bases; bases with no gene match: 1. Combining the CDR3 with reference TRBV5-1 and TRBJ2-1 gives the whole variable domain KAGVTQTPRYLIKTRGQQVTLSCSPISGHRSVSWYQQTPGQGLQFLFEYFSETQRNKGNFPGRFSGRQFSNSRSEMNVSTLELGDSALYLCASSLGGQGYNEQFFGPGTRLTVL.

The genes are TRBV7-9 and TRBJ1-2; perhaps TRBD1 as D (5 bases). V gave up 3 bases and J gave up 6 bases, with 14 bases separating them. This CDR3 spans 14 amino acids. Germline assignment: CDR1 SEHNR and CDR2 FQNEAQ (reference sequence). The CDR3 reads CASSLMGGSNGYTF. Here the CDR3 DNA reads TGTGCCAGCAGCTTGATGGGGGGGTCGAATGGCTACACCTTC. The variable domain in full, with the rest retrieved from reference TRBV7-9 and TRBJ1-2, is DTGVSQNPRHKITKRGQNVTFRCDPISEHNRLYWYRQTLGQGPEFLTYFQNEAQLEKSRLLSDRFSAERPKGSFSTLEIQRTEQGDSAMYLCASSLMGGSNGYTFGSGTRLTVV.

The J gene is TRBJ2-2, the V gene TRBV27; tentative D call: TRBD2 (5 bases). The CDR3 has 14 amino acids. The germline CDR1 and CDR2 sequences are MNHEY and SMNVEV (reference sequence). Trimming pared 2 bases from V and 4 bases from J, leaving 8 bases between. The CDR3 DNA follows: TGTGCCAGCAGTTTAGAGGGCGGCACCGGGGAGCTGTTTTTT. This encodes CASSLEGGTGELFF.

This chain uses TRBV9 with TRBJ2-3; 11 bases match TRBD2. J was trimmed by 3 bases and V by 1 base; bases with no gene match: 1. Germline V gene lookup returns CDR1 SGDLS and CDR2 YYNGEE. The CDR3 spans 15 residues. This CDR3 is CASSVRTSGTDTQYF. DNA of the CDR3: TGTGCCAGCAGCGTAAGGACTAGCGGGACAGATACGCAGTATTTT. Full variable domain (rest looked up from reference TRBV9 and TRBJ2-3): DSGVTQTPKHLITATGQRVTLRCSPRSGDLSVYWYQQSLDQGLQFLIQYYNGEERAKGNILERFSAQQFPDLHSELNLSSLELGDSALYFCASSVRTSGTDTQYFGPGTRLTVL.

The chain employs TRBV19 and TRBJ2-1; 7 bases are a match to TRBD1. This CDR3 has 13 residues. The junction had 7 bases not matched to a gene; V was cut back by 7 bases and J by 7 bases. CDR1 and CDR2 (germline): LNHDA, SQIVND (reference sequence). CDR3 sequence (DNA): TGTGCCAGTAATGGACAGGTAAAAAATGAGCAGTTCTTC. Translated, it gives CASNGQVKNEQFF.

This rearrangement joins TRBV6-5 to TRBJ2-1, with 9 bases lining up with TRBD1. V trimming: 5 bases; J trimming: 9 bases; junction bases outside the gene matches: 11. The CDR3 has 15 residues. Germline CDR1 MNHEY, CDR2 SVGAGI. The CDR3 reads CASSAAGTGTLEQFF. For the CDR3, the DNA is TGTGCCAGCAGTGCCGCCGGGACAGGGACCCTTGAGCAGTTCTTC.

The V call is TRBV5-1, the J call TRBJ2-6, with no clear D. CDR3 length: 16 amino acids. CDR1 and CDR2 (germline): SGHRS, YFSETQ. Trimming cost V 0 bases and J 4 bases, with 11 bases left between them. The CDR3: CASSLGGLSGANVLTF. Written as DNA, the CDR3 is TGCGCCAGCAGCTTGGGTGGGCTCTCGGGGGCCAACGTCCTGACTTTC.

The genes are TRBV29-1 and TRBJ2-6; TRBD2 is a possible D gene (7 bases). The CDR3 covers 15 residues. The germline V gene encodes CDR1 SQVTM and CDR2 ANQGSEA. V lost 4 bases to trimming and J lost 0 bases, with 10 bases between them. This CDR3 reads CSVGGGGSGANVLTF. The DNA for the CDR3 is TGCAGCGTTGGGGGGGGCGGCTCTGGGGCCAACGTCCTGACTTTC.

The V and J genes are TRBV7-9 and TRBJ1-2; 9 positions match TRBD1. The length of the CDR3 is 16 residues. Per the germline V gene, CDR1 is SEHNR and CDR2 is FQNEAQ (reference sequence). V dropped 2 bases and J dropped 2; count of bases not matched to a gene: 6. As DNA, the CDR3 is TGTGCCAGCAGCTTAATTTCCGGACAGGGGAACTATGGCTACACCTTC. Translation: CASSLISGQGNYGYTF. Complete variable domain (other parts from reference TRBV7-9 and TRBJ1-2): DTGVSQNPRHKITKRGQNVTFRCDPISEHNRLYWYRQTLGQGPEFLTYFQNEAQLEKSRLLSDRFSAERPKGSFSTLEIQRTEQGDSAMYLCASSLISGQGNYGYTFGSGTRLTVV.

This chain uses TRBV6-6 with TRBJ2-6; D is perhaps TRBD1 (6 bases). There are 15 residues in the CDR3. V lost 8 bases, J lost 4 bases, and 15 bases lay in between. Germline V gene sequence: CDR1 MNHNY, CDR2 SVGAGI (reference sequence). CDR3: CASGLTGRGANVLTF. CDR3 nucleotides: TGTGCCAGCGGGTTAACAGGGCGAGGGGCCAACGTCCTGACTTTC.

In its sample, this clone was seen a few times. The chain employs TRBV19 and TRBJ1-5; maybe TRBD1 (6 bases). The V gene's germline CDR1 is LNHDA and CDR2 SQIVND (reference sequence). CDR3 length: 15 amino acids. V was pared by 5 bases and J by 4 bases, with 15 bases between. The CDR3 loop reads CASSQLDSRNQPQHF. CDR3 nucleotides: TGTGCCAGTAGTCAACTGGACAGCCGGAATCAGCCCCAGCATTTT. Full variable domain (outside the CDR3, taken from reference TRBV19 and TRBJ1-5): DGGITQSPKYLFRKEGQNVTLSCEQNLNHDAMYWYRQDPGQGLRLIYYSQIVNDFQKGDIAEGYSVSREKKESFPLTVTSAQKNPTAFYLCASSQLDSRNQPQHFGDGTRLSIL.

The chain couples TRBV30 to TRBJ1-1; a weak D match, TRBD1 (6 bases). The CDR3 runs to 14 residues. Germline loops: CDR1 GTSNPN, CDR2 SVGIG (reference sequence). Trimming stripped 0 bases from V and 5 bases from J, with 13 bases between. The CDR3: CAWSVSRGRTEAFF. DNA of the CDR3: TGTGCCTGGAGTGTAAGCAGGGGAAGAACTGAAGCTTTCTTT.

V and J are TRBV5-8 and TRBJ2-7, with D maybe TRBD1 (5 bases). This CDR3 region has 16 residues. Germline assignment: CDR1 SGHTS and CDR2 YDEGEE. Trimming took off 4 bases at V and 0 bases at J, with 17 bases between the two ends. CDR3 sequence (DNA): TGTGCCAGCAGCCAGACATTTGGGGCTACCTCCTACGAGCAGTACGTC. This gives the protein CASSQTFGATSYEQYV.

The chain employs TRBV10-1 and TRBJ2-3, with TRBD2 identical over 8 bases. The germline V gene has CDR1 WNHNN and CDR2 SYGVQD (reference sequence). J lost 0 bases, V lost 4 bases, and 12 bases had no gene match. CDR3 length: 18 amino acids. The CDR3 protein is CASSAFAGGHLSTDTQYF. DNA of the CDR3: TGCGCCAGCAGTGCCTTTGCGGGAGGCCACCTAAGCACAGATACGCAGTATTTT.

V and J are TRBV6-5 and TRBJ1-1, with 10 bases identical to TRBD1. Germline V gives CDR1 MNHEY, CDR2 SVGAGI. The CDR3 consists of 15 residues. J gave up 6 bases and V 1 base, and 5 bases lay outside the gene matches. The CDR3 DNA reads TGTGCCAGCAGTTACTTGGGACAGGGGACCGCTGAAGCTTTCTTT. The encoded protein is CASSYLGQGTAEAFF.

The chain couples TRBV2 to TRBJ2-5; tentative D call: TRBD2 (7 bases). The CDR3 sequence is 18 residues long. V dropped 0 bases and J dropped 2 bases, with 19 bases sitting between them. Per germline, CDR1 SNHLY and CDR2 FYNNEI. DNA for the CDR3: TGTGCCAGCAGTGAAGCGAAGGGGGTAGCGGGCTCACAAGAGACCCAGTACTTC. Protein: CASSEAKGVAGSQETQYF.